The 19 T cell receptor beta chains below come from one sample, sequenced in a study of blood T cell repertoires in COVID-19. Produced via immunoSEQ multiplex PCR; TCRdb's table is partial and in-frame only. The sample consists of approximately 18,000 clones, roughly 91% of them appearing once. The sample taken for sequencing was peripheral blood. All receptors come from a human donor in a cohort sampled during active COVID-19.

CDR3 nucleotides: TGCGCCAGCAGCTTGGGGGCCCGCTTCGACACTGAAGCTTTCTTT. This codes for CASSLGARFDTEAFF. The chain is built from TRBV5-1 and TRBJ1-1; D gene uncertain. With 0 bases removed from V and 3 bases from J, the gap between germline ends came to 12 bases. CDR1 and CDR2 from the germline V gene are SGHRS and YFSETQ. The length of the CDR3 is 15 residues.

The J gene is TRBJ2-1, the V gene TRBV5-1; tentative D call: TRBD2 (5 bases). This CDR3 is 13 amino acids long. Germline V lookup: CDR1 SGHRS, CDR2 YFSETQ. Trimming removed 0 bases from V and 6 bases from J, with 7 bases in between. CDR3 coding DNA: TGCGCCAGCAGCTTGGCCGGGATCAATGAGCAGTTCTTC. It encodes CASSLAGINEQFF.

The gene calls are TRBV28 and TRBJ1-6; no clear D gene. Trimming shortened V by 1 base and J by 9 bases, and 4 bases separated the two germline ends. This CDR3 has 12 amino acids. Germline CDR1 MDHEN, CDR2 SYDVKM. The CDR3 sequence: CASSLSVSPLHF. DNA of the CDR3: TGTGCCAGCAGTTTATCTGTTTCACCCCTCCACTTT.

The V and J genes are TRBV28 and TRBJ2-7; 9 bases match TRBD1. V lost 7 bases and J lost 3; bases outside the gene matches: 10. The germline V gene encodes CDR1 MDHEN and CDR2 SYDVKM. CDR3 size: 15 residues. CDR3 sequence: CASTPRGGQGYEQYF. The CDR3 DNA is TGTGCCAGCACCCCCCGAGGGGGACAGGGCTACGAGCAGTACTTC.

The genes are TRBV24-1 and TRBJ2-1; a weak D match, TRBD2 (6 bases). The CDR3 runs 13 residues. The V and J ends lost 8 bases and 7 bases respectively, with 14 bases between them. The germline gives CDR1 KGHDR, CDR2 SFDVKD. The CDR3 is CATTDYPGNEQFF. For the CDR3, the DNA is TGTGCCACCACGGACTACCCCGGGAATGAGCAGTTCTTC.

The V and J genes are TRBV27 and TRBJ2-7; TRBD1 agrees at 7 bases. V shed 5 bases and J 4 bases; nucleotides not matched to a gene: 11. The CDR3 is made up of 15 amino acids. Germline CDR1 reads MNHEY; CDR2 reads SMNVEV (reference sequence). CDR3 residues: CASSPLGTALYEQYF. The CDR3 DNA follows: TGTGCCAGCAGTCCTCTTGGGACAGCCCTTTACGAGCAGTACTTC.

The CDR3 DNA reads TGTGCCAGCAGCGTTGAGGGACTAGCGTTATTGAACACCGGGGAGCTGTTTTTT. Residues: CASSVEGLALLNTGELFF. The chain recombines TRBV7-2 with TRBJ2-2; 10 nucleotides agree with TRBD2. The germline gives CDR1 SGHTA, CDR2 FQGNSA. The CDR3 runs to 18 residues. The trim removed 5 bases at V and 1 base at J, leaving 10 bases unmatched.

The chain couples TRBV5-1 to TRBJ1-1; 8 nucleotides align to TRBD1. The CDR3 is made up of 14 amino acids. Germline V gene sequence: CDR1 SGHRS, CDR2 YFSETQ. J lost 3 bases, V lost 2 bases, and 3 bases had no gene match. CDR3 coding DNA: TGCGCCAGCAGCTTTCAGACAGGGGACACTGAAGCTTTCTTT. Translating it yields CASSFQTGDTEAFF.

This clone was found once. This chain links TRBV5-1 with TRBJ2-2; 10 nucleotides align to TRBD1. CDR3 length: 14 residues. Unmatched junction bases numbered 2, after V lost 4 bases and J lost 5 bases. CDR1 SGHRS and CDR2 YFSETQ come from the germline V gene. The CDR3 sequence is CASSPGQGTGELFF. The CDR3, as DNA: TGCGCCAGCAGCCCGGGACAGGGGACCGGGGAGCTGTTTTTT.

This clone was observed a single time. This chain links TRBV29-1 with TRBJ2-5, with a possible D match to TRBD2 (5 bases). Trimming took off 5 bases at V and 5 bases at J, with 15 bases between the two ends. The CDR3 is 13 amino acids. From germline, CDR1 is SQVTM and CDR2 ANQGSEA. The CDR3 spells CSVRRGRVETQYF. CDR3 bases: TGCAGCGTTCGAAGAGGGAGAGTTGAGACCCAGTACTTC.

The chain joins TRBV2 to TRBJ1-3, with 7 positions matching TRBD1. With 8 bases clipped from V and 3 bases from J, the junction kept 7 bases outside the gene matches. This CDR3 has 14 amino acids. From germline, CDR1 is SNHLY and CDR2 FYNNEI. The CDR3 region is CASSDRVVGNTIYF. CDR3 sequence (DNA): TGTGCCAGCTCCGACAGGGTCGTTGGAAACACCATATATTTT.

The chain employs TRBV5-1 and TRBJ2-5; D uncertain. V lost 5 bases to trimming and J lost 3 bases, with 5 bases between them. CDR3 length equals 11 residues. The germline V gene has CDR1 SGHRS and CDR2 YFSETQ. The CDR3 region is CASRLEETQYF. As DNA, the CDR3 is TGCGCCAGCAGACTTGAAGAGACCCAGTACTTC.

The J gene is TRBJ2-3, the V gene TRBV12-3 or TRBV12-4; D gene ambiguous. V gave up 5 bases and J gave up 9 bases, with 12 bases separating them. The CDR3 extends over 12 amino acids. The CDR3 nucleotides read TGTGCCAGCAGTCCGCGACATCAGACGCAGTATTTT. Its protein product is CASSPRHQTQYF.

The chain is built from TRBV10-3 and TRBJ1-6; no clear D gene. Deletions cut 0 bases from V and 6 bases from J, with 9 bases between. The CDR3 length is 15 residues. The germline V gene has CDR1 ENHRY and CDR2 SYGVKD. CDR3 nucleotide sequence: TGTGCCATCAGTGAGTCTGGGCAGCCTAATTCACCCCTCCACTTT. Its translation is CAISESGQPNSPLHF.

The chain carries TRBV3-1 (or the pseudogene TRBV3-2) and TRBJ1-2; TRBD1 aligns across 10 bases. This CDR3 spans 14 amino acids. The V segment lost 2 bases and the J segment 6 bases; nucleotides outside the gene matches: 3. The germline V gene has CDR1 LGHDT and CDR2 YNNKEL (reference sequence). CDR3 sequence: CASSQRQGAHGYTF. Written as DNA, the CDR3 is TGTGCCAGCAGCCAAAGACAGGGGGCCCATGGCTACACCTTC.

The chain employs TRBV4-1 and TRBJ1-5, with TRBD1 matching 10 bases. The V gene end was trimmed by 4 bases and the J gene end by 9 bases; junction bases not matched to a gene: 12. CDR3 size: 16 residues. CDR1 and CDR2 (germline): MGHRA, YSYEKL. The DNA of the CDR3 is TGCGCCAGCAGCCCCCTCGGACAGGGGGGGGTGCGGCCCCAGCATTTT. Amino acid sequence: CASSPLGQGGVRPQHF.

This clone was counted once. The chain couples TRBV5-1 to TRBJ1-2; 7 bases are shared with TRBD1. The germline CDR1 and CDR2 sequences are SGHRS and YFSETQ. V lost 4 bases and J lost 2; bases outside the gene matches: 8. The CDR3 extends over 15 amino acids. CDR3 region: CASSREGGSNYGYTF. The CDR3 nucleotides are TGCGCCAGCAGCCGTGAAGGGGGCTCGAACTATGGCTACACCTTC. Based on the CDR3 plus reference TRBV5-1 and TRBJ1-2, the full variable domain is KAGVTQTPRYLIKTRGQQVTLSCSPISGHRSVSWYQQTPGQGLQFLFEYFSETQRNKGNFPGRFSGRQFSNSRSEMNVSTLELGDSALYLCASSREGGSNYGYTFGSGTRLTVV.

This chain connects TRBV21-1 to TRBJ1-5; the D call in the table, TRBD1, was not verified against the DNA. TRBV21-1 is tagged as a pseudogene. The CDR3 spans 17 residues. The CDR3 coding sequence is TGTGCCAGCAACAGGGGCTTGTTGGACAATAGCAATCAGCCCCAGCATTTT. This translates into CASNRGLLDNSNQPQHF.

The CDR3 here is CASSLRQGVPPPYGYTF. CDR3 bases: TGTGCCAGCAGTCTACGACAGGGAGTACCCCCCCCCTATGGCTACACCTTC. This chain joins TRBV27 and TRBJ1-2; TRBD1 aligns across 7 bases. The trim removed 5 bases at V and 4 bases at J, leaving 16 bases unmatched. CDR3 length: 17 amino acids. Germline V gives CDR1 MNHEY, CDR2 SMNVEV (reference sequence).